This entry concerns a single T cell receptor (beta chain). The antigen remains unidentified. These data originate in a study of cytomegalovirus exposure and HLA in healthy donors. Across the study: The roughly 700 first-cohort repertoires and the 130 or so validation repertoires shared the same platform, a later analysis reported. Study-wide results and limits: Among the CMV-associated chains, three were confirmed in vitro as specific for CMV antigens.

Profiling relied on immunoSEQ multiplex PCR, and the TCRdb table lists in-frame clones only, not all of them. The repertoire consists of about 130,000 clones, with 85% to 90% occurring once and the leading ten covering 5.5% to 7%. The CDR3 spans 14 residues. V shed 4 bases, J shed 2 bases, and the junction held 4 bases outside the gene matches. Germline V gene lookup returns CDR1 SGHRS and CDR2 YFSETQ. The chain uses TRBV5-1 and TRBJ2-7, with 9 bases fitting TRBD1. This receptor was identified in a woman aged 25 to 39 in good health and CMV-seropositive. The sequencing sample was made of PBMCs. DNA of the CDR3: TGCGCCAGCAGCCCCGGGACAGGGCCCTACGAGCAGTACTTC. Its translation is CASSPGTGPYEQYF.